This passage covers 13 T cell receptor beta chains from one sample sequenced in a study of blood T cell repertoires in COVID-19. Generated by immunoSEQ multiplex PCR, the TCRdb table keeps only in-frame clones and is missing some. Of fewer than 300,000 clones detected, approximately 91% appear once; the ten largest clones hold over 2%. Sequencing was carried out using peripheral blood. These TCRs come from a woman in her thirties with COVID-19, enrolled during active disease.

This chain connects TRBV5-6 to TRBJ1-3; no definite D call. V was pared by 4 bases and J by 5 bases, with 13 bases between. Germline loops: CDR1 SGHDT, CDR2 YYEEEE. This CDR3 has 14 amino acids. CDR3 loop: CASSPYIYRNTIYF. The DNA for the CDR3 is TGTGCCAGCAGCCCGTACATATACAGAAACACCATATATTTT. The whole variable domain, filled in from reference TRBV5-6 and TRBJ1-3, reads DAGVTQSPTHLIKTRGQQVTLRCSPKSGHDTVSWYQQALGQGPQFIFQYYEEEERQRGNFPDRFSGHQFPNYSSELNVNALLLGDSALYLCASSPYIYRNTIYFGEGSWLTVV.

A few counts support this clone. The J gene is TRBJ2-7, the V gene TRBV10-1; D is perhaps TRBD1 (6 bases). The CDR3 sequence is 15 residues long. The V end lost 0 bases, the J end lost 2 bases, and 11 bases lay between the germline ends. CDR1 and CDR2 from the germline V gene are WNHNN and SYGVQD (reference sequence). DNA of the CDR3: TGCGCCAGCAGTGAGTCAGGGGGATTGGCCTACGAGCAGTACTTC. This codes for CASSESGGLAYEQYF.

The chain uses TRBV19 and TRBJ2-5; TRBD1 agrees at 10 bases. V lost 6 bases and J lost 4; bases outside the gene matches: 14. CDR1 and CDR2 from the germline V gene are LNHDA and SQIVND (reference sequence). The CDR3 runs 17 residues. CDR3 in amino acids: CASSKILSTGGSETQYF. The DNA of the CDR3 is TGTGCCAGTAGCAAGATACTTTCGACAGGGGGCTCAGAGACCCAGTACTTC.

The V gene is TRBV7-9, the J gene TRBJ1-6, with D possibly TRBD1 on 6 matching bases. The germline gives CDR1 SEHNR, CDR2 FQNEAQ (reference sequence). V was cut by 6 bases and J by 9 bases, with 9 bases left in between. The CDR3 has 12 residues. The CDR3 is CASRAGVSPLHF. In nucleotides, the CDR3 is TGTGCCAGCAGAGCAGGGGTTTCACCCCTCCACTTT.

The chain is built from TRBV7-9 and TRBJ1-4; 10 bases fit TRBD1. V gave up 4 bases and J gave up 6 bases; unmatched junction bases: 8. Germline V lookup: CDR1 SEHNR, CDR2 FQNEAQ (reference sequence). The CDR3 is made up of 16 amino acids. CDR3 in DNA: TGTGCCAGCAGCTGGGGGGACAGGGGAAGCGATGAAAAACTGTTTTTT. Protein sequence: CASSWGDRGSDEKLFF.

This chain joins TRBV19 and TRBJ1-2; 7 nucleotides match TRBD1. J gave up 2 bases and V 9 bases, and 0 bases lay outside the gene matches. There are 11 residues in the CDR3. Germline-derived CDR1 and CDR2 are LNHDA and SQIVND (reference sequence). The CDR3 nucleotides are TGTGCCAGCAGGGGGAACTATGGCTACACCTTC. Protein product: CASRGNYGYTF.

CDR3 residues: CASSASGAGGNTEAFF. In nucleotides, the CDR3 is TGTGCCAGCAGCGCTTCAGGGGCGGGGGGAAACACTGAAGCTTTCTTT. The gene calls are TRBV9 and TRBJ1-1; D possibly corresponds to TRBD1 (6 bases). The CDR3 is 16 amino acids. Germline lookup yields CDR1 SGDLS and CDR2 YYNGEE. V gave up 3 bases and J gave up 2 bases, with 17 bases separating them.

V usage is TRBV7-9 and J usage is TRBJ1-2; D gene uncertain. The CDR3 length is 12 residues. The germline gives CDR1 SEHNR, CDR2 FQNEAQ (reference sequence). Between the trimmed V and J ends, which lost 5 bases and 4 bases, there was a span of 8 bases. CDR3 in DNA: TGTGCCAGCAGCCCAGGCTCCTATGGCTACACCTTC. Protein product: CASSPGSYGYTF.

This chain uses TRBV4-2 with TRBJ2-7, with 7 positions matching TRBD1. Per the germline V gene, CDR1 is LGHNA and CDR2 is YNFKEQ. There are 15 residues in the CDR3. V gave up 3 bases and J gave up 2 bases; unmatched junction bases: 7. CDR3 DNA: TGTGCCAGCAGCCAGGACTCGGGACAGACCTACGAGCAGTACTTC. Translating gives CASSQDSGQTYEQYF.

This sequence joins TRBV7-2 and TRBJ2-5; D might be TRBD2 (6 bases). This CDR3 comprises 14 residues. Looked up from germline, CDR1 is SGHTA and CDR2 is FQGNSA. Trimming removed 5 bases at V and 5 bases at J, with 15 bases between. Here the CDR3 reads CASSLTRRAETQYF. CDR3 in DNA: TGTGCCAGCAGCCTTACCCGGAGGGCGGAGACCCAGTACTTC.

The chain employs TRBV29-1 and TRBJ1-5; D unclear. The germline gives CDR1 SQVTM, CDR2 ANQGSEA. Trimming took 6 bases from V and 4 from J, leaving 4 bases between them. The CDR3 length is 10 residues. The chain's CDR3 is CSVSNQPQHF. In nucleotides, the CDR3 is TGCAGCGTGTCAAATCAGCCCCAGCATTTT.

This sequence joins TRBV7-9 and TRBJ1-1, with D unclear. The germline V gene encodes CDR1 SEHNR and CDR2 FQNEAQ (reference sequence). V shed 5 bases and J shed 1 base, with 11 bases lying between them. The CDR3 contains 14 residues. The CDR3 nucleotides are TGTGCCAGCAGCCAAGAATTCGGGAACACTGAAGCTTTCTTT. This gives the protein CASSQEFGNTEAFF.

The rearrangement joins TRBV2 to TRBJ1-3; the match to TRBD1 covers 7 bases. CDR1 and CDR2 from the germline V gene are SNHLY and FYNNEI. J was trimmed by 2 bases and V by 6 bases; bases with no gene match: 7. This CDR3 has 15 residues. The CDR3 region is CASSPTGVPGNTIYF. CDR3 coding DNA: TGTGCCAGCAGCCCAACAGGGGTCCCTGGAAACACCATATATTTT.